The clone carrying this TCR beta chain has at least ten counts. What it binds is unknown. The data were obtained in a study of spatial heterogeneity in lung cancer. Time point reported: sample taken at primary tumor resection. Overall study results and limits: Tumor mutation count correlated with how many alpha and beta TCRs expanded intratumorally.

TCRdb fed the 5' RACE reads into MiXCR, producing one record per CDR3 protein. This sample has 12,000 or so distinct CDR3 sequences, with 14% to 15% found just once. The CDR3 is 14 residues long. Germline V gene data show CDR1 as DFQATT and CDR2 as SNEGSKA (reference sequence). Trimming left V 6 bases short and J 1 base short, with 14 bases between. The rearrangement links TRBV20-1 to TRBJ2-3; the D gene is possibly TRBD2 (6 bases). Sequences were derived from lung tumor tissue, sampled at surgery. The TCR comes from a male donor with early-stage non-small cell lung cancer. CDR3 in amino acids: CSAQTSIGTDTQYF. CDR3 DNA: TGCAGTGCGCAGACTAGTATTGGCACAGATACGCAGTATTTT.